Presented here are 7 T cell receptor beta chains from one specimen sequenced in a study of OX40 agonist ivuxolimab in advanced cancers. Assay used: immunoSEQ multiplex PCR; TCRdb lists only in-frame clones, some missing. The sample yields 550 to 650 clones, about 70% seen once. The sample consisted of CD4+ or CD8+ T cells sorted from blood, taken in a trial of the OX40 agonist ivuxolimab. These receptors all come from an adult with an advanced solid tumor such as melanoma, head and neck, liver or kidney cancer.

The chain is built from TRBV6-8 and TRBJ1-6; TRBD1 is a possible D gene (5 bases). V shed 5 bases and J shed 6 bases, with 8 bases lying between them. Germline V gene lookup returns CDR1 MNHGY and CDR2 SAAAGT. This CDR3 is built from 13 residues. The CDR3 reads CASSTGVNSPLHF. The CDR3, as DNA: TGTGCCAGCAGTACGGGGGTTAATTCACCCCTCCACTTT.

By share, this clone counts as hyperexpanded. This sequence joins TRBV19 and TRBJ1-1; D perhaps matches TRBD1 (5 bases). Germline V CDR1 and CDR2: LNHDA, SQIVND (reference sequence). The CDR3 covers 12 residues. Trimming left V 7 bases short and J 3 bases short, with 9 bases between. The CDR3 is CASTRDHTEAFF. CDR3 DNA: TGTGCCAGTACCCGGGACCACACTGAAGCTTTCTTT.

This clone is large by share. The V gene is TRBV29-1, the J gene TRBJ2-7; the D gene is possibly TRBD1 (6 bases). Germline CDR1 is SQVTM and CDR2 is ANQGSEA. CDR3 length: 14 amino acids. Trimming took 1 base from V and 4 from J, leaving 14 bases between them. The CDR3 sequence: CSVEGAGAEYEQYF. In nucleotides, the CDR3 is TGCAGCGTTGAAGGGGCAGGGGCTGAGTACGAGCAGTACTTC.

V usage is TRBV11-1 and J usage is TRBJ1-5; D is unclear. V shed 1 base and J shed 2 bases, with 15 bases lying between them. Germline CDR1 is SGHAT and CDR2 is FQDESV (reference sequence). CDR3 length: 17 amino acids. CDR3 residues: CASSLEGGTFRNQPQHF. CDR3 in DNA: TGTGCCAGCAGCTTAGAAGGCGGAACGTTTCGCAATCAGCCCCAGCATTTT.

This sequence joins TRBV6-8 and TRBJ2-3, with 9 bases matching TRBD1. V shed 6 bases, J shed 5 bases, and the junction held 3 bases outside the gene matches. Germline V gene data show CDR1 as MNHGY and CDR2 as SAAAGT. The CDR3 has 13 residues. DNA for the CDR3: TGTGCCAGCAGGGTGACAGGGGGAGATACGCAGTATTTT. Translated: CASRVTGGDTQYF.

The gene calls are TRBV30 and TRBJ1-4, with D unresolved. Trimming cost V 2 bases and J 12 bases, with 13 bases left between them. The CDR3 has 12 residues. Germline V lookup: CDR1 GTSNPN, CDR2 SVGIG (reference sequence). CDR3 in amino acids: CAWSRIAGELFF. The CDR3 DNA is TGTGCCTGGAGTCGGATAGCAGGAGAACTGTTTTTT.

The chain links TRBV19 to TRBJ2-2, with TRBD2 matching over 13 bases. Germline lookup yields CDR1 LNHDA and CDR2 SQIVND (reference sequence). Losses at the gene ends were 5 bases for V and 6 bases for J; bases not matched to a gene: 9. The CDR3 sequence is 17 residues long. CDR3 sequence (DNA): TGTGCCAGTAGTTCCCACGGACTAGCGGGAGCGTCCGGGGAGCTGTTTTTT. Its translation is CASSSHGLAGASGELFF.